This T cell receptor (beta chain) is drawn from a study of tumor and adjacent non-tumor tissue in lung cancer. For the study at large: Aged about 30 to 76 years, patients included 10 men and a few women with stage I to III disease.

The library came from three nested PCR rounds adapted from ARM-PCR protocols. TCRdb analysed the multiplex PCR reads with MiXCR anew, one entry per CDR3 protein. The sample lists 40,000 to 45,000 distinct CDR3 sequences; roughly 66% were seen once. This sample's RNA came from whole unsorted tissue. More than 3 cm separated this lung sample from the edge of the tumor. Between August and November 2014, newly diagnosed, chemotherapy-naive lung cancer patients underwent thoracic surgery in China. Germline CDR1 is GTSNPN and CDR2 is SVGIG (reference sequence). The CDR3 has 17 residues. On this clonotype itself: This could be a read error, since a much larger clone is one nucleotide away.

Sequencing was done on a sample of distant non-tumor lung tissue. This receptor was taken from a man between 50 and 59 years old with non-small cell lung cancer. The chain uses TRBV30 and TRBJ2-3; 15 nucleotides match TRBD2. For the CDR3, the DNA is TGTGTCACCGGACTAGCGGGGGGGAGCACTAGCACAGATACGCAGTATTTT. Protein product: CVTGLAGGSTSTDTQYF.